The rows below give T cell receptor beta chains drawn from one sample of a study of cytomegalovirus exposure and HLA in healthy donors. The protocol was immunoSEQ multiplex PCR, while the TCRdb copy is restricted to in-frame clones and leaves out a portion. The sample includes under 150,000 clones, around 85% of them seen just once. Specimen: PBMCs. These receptor sequences come from a boy between 10 and 17 years old in good health and CMV-seronegative. CDR3s include the opening cysteine and the closing phenylalanine or tryptophan. Fields, in order: V gene, J gene, clone size, D gene, CDR3 protein, CDR3 DNA. D genes are given only for firm matches. Where a row states a size, it is once, few, many or the class of an expanded clone; other rows omit it.

v_gene: TRBV6-5; j_gene: TRBJ2-3; abundance: once; d_gene: TRBD2; CDR3aa: CASSYMASGSTDTQYF; CDR3nt: TGTGCCAGCAGTTACATGGCTAGCGGGAGCACAGATACGCAGTATTTT
v_gene: TRBV6-6; j_gene: TRBJ1-5; abundance: NA; d_gene: NA; CDR3aa: CASSYSGQPSNQPQHF; CDR3nt: TGTGCCAGCAGTTACTCGGGACAACCCAGCAATCAGCCCCAGCATTTT
v_gene: TRBV6-1; j_gene: TRBJ2-1; abundance: few; d_gene: NA; CDR3aa: CASSEGTAKKFF; CDR3nt: TGTGCCAGCAGTGAAGGTACAGCCAAAAAGTTCTTC
v_gene: TRBV5-1; j_gene: TRBJ2-7; abundance: NA; d_gene: TRBD1; CDR3aa: CASSRTGTEPYEQYF; CDR3nt: TGCGCCAGCAGTCGTACCGGGACAGAACCCTACGAGCAGTACTTC
v_gene: TRBV9; j_gene: TRBJ2-3; abundance: NA; d_gene: NA; CDR3aa: CASSVDAADTQYF; CDR3nt: TGTGCCAGCAGCGTAGACGCGGCAGATACGCAGTATTTT
v_gene: TRBV11-3; j_gene: TRBJ2-5; abundance: NA; d_gene: TRBD2; CDR3aa: CASSPPGVAGRETQYF; CDR3nt: TGTGCCAGCAGCCCCCCCGGGGTAGCGGGAAGGGAGACCCAGTACTTC
v_gene: TRBV7-2; j_gene: TRBJ1-5; abundance: NA; d_gene: NA; CDR3aa: CASSLAGRVNQPQHF; CDR3nt: TGTGCCAGCAGCTTAGCCGGGAGGGTTAATCAGCCCCAGCATTTT
v_gene: TRBV9; j_gene: TRBJ1-4; abundance: few; d_gene: NA; CDR3aa: CASSDRTGGDEKLFF; CDR3nt: TGTGCCAGCAGCGACAGGACTGGCGGGGATGAAAAACTGTTTTTT
v_gene: TRBV13; j_gene: TRBJ2-3; abundance: once; d_gene: NA; CDR3aa: CASSTREDTQYF; CDR3nt: TGTGCCAGCAGCACCAGGGAAGATACGCAGTATTTT
v_gene: TRBV6-5; j_gene: TRBJ1-4; abundance: NA; d_gene: TRBD1; CDR3aa: CASSYGTGGGEKLFF; CDR3nt: TGTGCCAGCAGTTACGGGACAGGGGGCGGTGAAAAACTGTTTTTT
v_gene: TRBV5-6; j_gene: TRBJ2-7; abundance: few; d_gene: NA; CDR3aa: CASSRRGYEQYF; CDR3nt: TGTGCCAGCAGCCGTCGCGGGTACGAGCAGTACTTC
v_gene: TRBV9; j_gene: TRBJ1-6; abundance: NA; d_gene: TRBD1; CDR3aa: CASSSIGQGYNSPLHF; CDR3nt: TGTGCCAGCAGCTCGATCGGACAGGGGTATAATTCACCCCTCCACTTT
v_gene: TRBV29-1; j_gene: TRBJ2-5; abundance: NA; d_gene: NA; CDR3aa: CSVASNTRGETQYF; CDR3nt: TGCAGCGTTGCTTCCAATACCCGGGGAGAGACCCAGTACTTC
v_gene: TRBV5-1; j_gene: TRBJ1-2; abundance: NA; d_gene: NA; CDR3aa: CASSINREYGYTF; CDR3nt: TGCGCCAGCAGCATAAACAGGGAGTATGGCTACACCTTC
v_gene: TRBV11-3; j_gene: TRBJ2-1; abundance: NA; d_gene: NA; CDR3aa: CASSSAGQYNEQFF; CDR3nt: TGTGCCAGCAGCTCCGCGGGACAGTACAATGAGCAGTTCTTC
v_gene: TRBV5-6; j_gene: TRBJ1-5; abundance: NA; d_gene: NA; CDR3aa: CASSSMDSPNQPQHF; CDR3nt: TGTGCCAGCAGCTCCATGGACAGCCCCAATCAGCCCCAGCATTTT
v_gene: TRBV9; j_gene: TRBJ2-7; abundance: NA; d_gene: TRBD1; CDR3aa: CASSARGGRGYYEQYF; CDR3nt: TGTGCCAGCAGCGCCCGAGGGGGCCGGGGCTACTACGAGCAGTACTTC
v_gene: TRBV5-6; j_gene: TRBJ2-1; abundance: once; d_gene: TRBD2; CDR3aa: CASRPLAEIYNEQFF; CDR3nt: TGTGCCAGCAGACCGCTAGCGGAGATCTACAATGAGCAGTTCTTC
v_gene: TRBV15; j_gene: TRBJ1-3; abundance: NA; d_gene: NA; CDR3aa: CATRFSESSGNTIYF; CDR3nt: TGTGCCACCCGGTTTTCGGAGAGCTCTGGAAACACCATATATTTT
v_gene: TRBV4-3; j_gene: TRBJ2-1; abundance: NA; d_gene: TRBD2; CDR3aa: CASSHGLVEGNEQFF; CDR3nt: TGCGCCAGCAGCCATGGACTAGTAGAGGGGAATGAGCAGTTCTTC
v_gene: TRBV11-3; j_gene: TRBJ2-7; abundance: once; d_gene: TRBD2; CDR3aa: CASSFSGEGGEQYF; CDR3nt: TGTGCCAGCAGTTTTAGCGGGGAGGGCGGCGAGCAGTACTTC
v_gene: TRBV9; j_gene: TRBJ2-1; abundance: NA; d_gene: NA; CDR3aa: CASSASGVPANEQFF; CDR3nt: TGTGCCAGCAGCGCCTCAGGGGTTCCGGCCAATGAGCAGTTCTTC
v_gene: TRBV5-6; j_gene: TRBJ2-7; abundance: NA; d_gene: TRBD1; CDR3aa: CASSRNPWDRTYEQYF; CDR3nt: TGTGCCAGCAGCCGCAATCCATGGGACAGGACCTACGAGCAGTACTTC
v_gene: TRBV19; j_gene: TRBJ2-7; abundance: NA; d_gene: NA; CDR3aa: CASSIEGDEQYF; CDR3nt: TGTGCCAGTAGTATTGAAGGAGACGAGCAGTACTTC
v_gene: TRBV7-8; j_gene: TRBJ2-4; abundance: NA; d_gene: NA; CDR3aa: CASSPPLLAKNIQYF; CDR3nt: TGTGCCAGCAGCCCCCCCTTACTAGCCAAAAACATTCAGTACTTC
v_gene: TRBV19; j_gene: TRBJ2-1; abundance: NA; d_gene: TRBD1; CDR3aa: CASSRPGGREQFF; CDR3nt: TGTGCCAGTAGTCGGCCAGGGGGTCGTGAGCAGTTCTTC
v_gene: TRBV4-2; j_gene: TRBJ2-1; abundance: few; d_gene: NA; CDR3aa: CASSLELYNEQFF; CDR3nt: TGTGCCAGCAGCTTAGAATTATACAATGAGCAGTTCTTC
v_gene: TRBV21-1; j_gene: TRBJ1-2; abundance: NA; d_gene: NA; CDR3aa: CASGGGRGRTNYGYTF; CDR3nt: TGTGCCAGCGGGGGGGGCAGGGGCCGGACTAACTATGGCTACACCTTC
v_gene: TRBV7-2; j_gene: TRBJ1-5; abundance: NA; d_gene: NA; CDR3aa: CASSSYRGQGGMHF; CDR3nt: TGTGCCAGCAGCTCATATAGGGGCCAGGGAGGTATGCATTTT
v_gene: TRBV14; j_gene: TRBJ2-7; abundance: NA; d_gene: NA; CDR3aa: CASSQGYFNSYEQYF; CDR3nt: TGTGCCAGCAGCCAAGGCTACTTTAATTCCTACGAGCAGTACTTC
v_gene: TRBV4-1; j_gene: TRBJ1-4; abundance: few; d_gene: NA; CDR3aa: CASSRTEGEKLFF; CDR3nt: TGCGCCAGCAGCCGGACCGAGGGCGAAAAACTGTTTTTT
v_gene: TRBV19; j_gene: TRBJ1-3; abundance: NA; d_gene: NA; CDR3aa: CASSIDPGTGGNTIYF; CDR3nt: TGTGCCAGTAGTATAGATCCGGGGACTGGAGGAAACACCATATATTTT
v_gene: TRBV6-5; j_gene: TRBJ2-1; abundance: NA; d_gene: TRBD1; CDR3aa: CASLDRLYNEQFF; CDR3nt: TGTGCCAGCTTGGACAGGCTATACAATGAGCAGTTCTTC
v_gene: TRBV7-8; j_gene: TRBJ2-1; abundance: NA; d_gene: TRBD1; CDR3aa: CASSFRDRGANEQFF; CDR3nt: TGTGCCAGCAGCTTCAGGGACAGGGGTGCCAATGAGCAGTTCTTC
v_gene: TRBV30; j_gene: TRBJ2-7; abundance: NA; d_gene: TRBD1; CDR3aa: CAWNSQGASYEQYF; CDR3nt: TGTGCCTGGAATTCGCAGGGGGCTTCCTACGAGCAGTACTTC
v_gene: TRBV6-5; j_gene: TRBJ1-3; abundance: NA; d_gene: NA; CDR3aa: CASSRNPTGTIYF; CDR3nt: TGTGCCAGCAGTCGGAACCCCACAGGCACCATATATTTT
v_gene: TRBV6-5; j_gene: TRBJ1-1; abundance: NA; d_gene: NA; CDR3aa: CASRLQANTEAFF; CDR3nt: TGTGCCAGCAGACTGCAGGCGAACACTGAAGCTTTCTTT
v_gene: TRBV5-6; j_gene: TRBJ2-7; abundance: NA; d_gene: TRBD1; CDR3aa: CASRRTGTYEQYF; CDR3nt: TGTGCCAGCAGACGGACAGGGACTTACGAGCAGTACTTC
v_gene: TRBV27; j_gene: TRBJ1-4; abundance: NA; d_gene: NA; CDR3aa: CASSQIQGGKLFF; CDR3nt: TGTGCCAGCAGTCAGATACAGGGTGGAAAACTGTTTTTT
v_gene: TRBV7-9; j_gene: TRBJ2-1; abundance: once; d_gene: TRBD2; CDR3aa: CASSGNSGIYNEQFF; CDR3nt: TGTGCCAGCAGCGGGAATAGCGGGATTTACAATGAGCAGTTCTTC
v_gene: TRBV30; j_gene: TRBJ2-2; abundance: NA; d_gene: TRBD2; CDR3aa: CAWGTSGTGELFF; CDR3nt: TGTGCCTGGGGGACTAGCGGCACCGGGGAGCTGTTTTTT
v_gene: TRBV7-3; j_gene: TRBJ2-7; abundance: once; d_gene: NA; CDR3aa: CASSSGLEGAEQYF; CDR3nt: TGTGCCAGCAGCTCTGGTTTGGAGGGCGCCGAGCAGTACTTC